The clone carrying this TCR beta chain has ten or more counts. The data are from a study of T-cell reconstitution after alpha-beta-depleted transplantation in children. Unique molecular identifiers were used to barcode this TCRbeta library. Using its own MiXCR run on the PCR reads, TCRdb lists one record per CDR3 protein. The sample lists 200,000 to 300,000 distinct CDR3 sequences; 12% were seen once. V lost 6 bases to trimming and J lost 0 bases; unmatched junction nucleotides: 17. This CDR3 has 19 amino acids. Looked up from germline, CDR1 is MDHEN and CDR2 is SYDVKM. Material: PBMCs from the stem cell graft donor, obtained from the stem cell graft. The origin of this receptor is a human donor who donated a stem cell graft to a child with acute lymphoblastic leukemia. V usage is TRBV28 and J usage is TRBJ1-2; TRBD1 matches at 9 bases. CDR3 sequence: CASSFNNRKDRGANYGYTF. The CDR3 DNA follows: TGTGCCAGCAGCTTCAATAATCGTAAGGACAGGGGAGCTAACTATGGCTACACCTTC.